This TCR beta chain was identified in a study of chemoradiotherapy in HPV16-positive cancers. In the study overall: Candidate HPV-specific clones and shared TCR motifs came from two HPV16-positive patients. Study-level points and caveats: HPV-responsive T-cell expansion during chemoradiotherapy was linked to improved recurrence-free survival in HPV16-positive patients.

Comments on this clone: Its antigen remains unknown.

J gave up 1 base and V 3 bases, and 11 bases lay outside the gene matches. The CDR3 has 17 amino acids. Germline V lookup: CDR1 LNHDA, CDR2 SQIVND (reference sequence). Profiled with immunoSEQ multiplex PCR; TCRdb holds only in-frame clones, not every one. The sample has about 9,000 clones; roughly 89% are singletons. Source: blood, taken from a patient who underwent chemoradiotherapy. This chain joins TRBV19 and TRBJ2-5, with 7 bases aligning to TRBD2. This TCR derives from a human donor with HPV-associated anogenital cancer. The chain's CDR3 is CASSIPFGREGQETQYF. The CDR3 coding sequence is TGTGCCAGTAGTATTCCCTTCGGCAGGGAGGGCCAAGAGACCCAGTACTTC.